The rows below give T cell receptor beta chains drawn from one sample of a study of blood T cell repertoires in COVID-19. Only in-frame clones appear in the TCRdb table, and some are missing; sequencing was by immunoSEQ multiplex PCR. The data contain approximately 300,000 clones, nearly 90% of them singletons. Specimen: peripheral blood. The receptors come from a woman aged 25 to 39 with COVID-19, enrolled during active disease. CDR3s include the opening cysteine and the closing phenylalanine or tryptophan. The D gene is left open where the match is weak. Clone size is shown for a subset of rows, as once, few, many or a class of expanded clone.

j_call d_call clone_size v_call cdr3_nt cdr3_aa
TRBJ2-3 NA NA TRBV5-8 TGTGCCAGCAGCTTGGGGGCGTGGCAGCGCACAGATACGCAGTATTTT CASSLGAWQRTDTQYF
TRBJ2-1 NA NA TRBV10-2 TGCGCCAGCAGTGTCGTCCCGCGGGGTAGTGAGCAGTTCTTC CASSVVPRGSEQFF
TRBJ1-2 NA once TRBV2 TGTGCCAGCAGTGTGGTGACAGTCGACTATGGCTACACCTTC CASSVVTVDYGYTF
TRBJ1-6 NA NA TRBV27 TGTGCCAGCAGTTTACAGGGGTCTTCACCCCTCCACTTT CASSLQGSSPLHF
TRBJ1-2 NA few TRBV19 TGTGCCAGTAGTATGGGGGGTATGGTGCAGACCTATGGCTACACCTTC CASSMGGMVQTYGYTF
TRBJ2-1 NA NA TRBV5-4 TGTGCCAGCAGCTTACTAGGAAGATCCAATGAGCAGTTCTTC CASSLLGRSNEQFF
TRBJ1-2 NA NA TRBV9 TGTGCCAGCAGCGTAGATATTAAGAACAGGTGGTATGGCTACACCTTC CASSVDIKNRWYGYTF
TRBJ1-1 TRBD1 NA TRBV4-1 TGCGCCAGCAGCCAAGTCCTCCCCTACAGGGGGGAGATGAAGAACACTGAAGCTTTCTTT CASSQVLPYRGEMKNTEAFF
TRBJ1-2 TRBD1 few TRBV9 TGTGCCAGCAGCGTAGGGTGGACAGGGCACGGCTACACCTTC CASSVGWTGHGYTF
TRBJ2-6 NA NA TRBV6-5 TGTGCCAGTACCAAACCGGAGGTAGAGGCCAACGTCCTGACTTTC CASTKPEVEANVLTF
TRBJ2-1 TRBD2 NA TRBV9 TGTGCCAGCAGCGCGCGGGGGGCAGAGCAGTTCTTC CASSARGAEQFF
TRBJ1-6 NA NA TRBV6-2/TRBV6-3 TGTGCCAGCAGTTACTTCAAACAGGTTGGCTATAATTCACCCCTCCACTTT CASSYFKQVGYNSPLHF
TRBJ1-1 TRBD1 NA TRBV5-4 TGTGCCAGCAGCCCCCCGGCAGGGGGTTTGACTGAAGCTTTCTTT CASSPPAGGLTEAFF
TRBJ1-1 NA NA TRBV7-2 TGTGCCAGCAGCTTAGGCCGACAGTATCTAAGGGACACTGAAGCTTTCTTT CASSLGRQYLRDTEAFF
TRBJ2-6 NA NA TRBV29-1 TGCAGCGTCATACTAGGAGGGACCAACGTCCTGACTTTC CSVILGGTNVLTF
TRBJ1-1 TRBD1 NA TRBV19 TGTGCCAGTAGTATAGCCAAGGGGGCTGCCACTGAAGCTTTCTTT CASSIAKGAATEAFF
TRBJ1-4 NA NA TRBV4-1 TGCGCCAGCAGCCAAGATCCTTCAGCAACTAATGAAAAACTGTTTTTT CASSQDPSATNEKLFF
TRBJ2-3 NA NA TRBV21-1 TGTGCCAGCAGCAAAGTTACTAGCGGTCGGGGCACAGATACGCAGTATTTT CASSKVTSGRGTDTQYF
TRBJ1-1 NA NA TRBV2 TGTGCCAGCAGTGAAGCAATAGGACGTGTGGGACTTGAAGCTTTCTTT CASSEAIGRVGLEAFF
TRBJ1-1 NA NA TRBV27 TGTGCCAGCAGTCTCGGACAGTACACTGAAGCTTTCTTT CASSLGQYTEAFF
TRBJ2-2 NA NA TRBV7-9 TGTGCCAGCAGTTTCTATACAGGGCCCACCGGGGAGCTGTTTTTT CASSFYTGPTGELFF
TRBJ2-2 TRBD2 NA TRBV5-4 TGTGCCAGCAGCAATAGCGGGGGGCCCACCGGGGAGCTGTTTTTT CASSNSGGPTGELFF
TRBJ1-2 TRBD1 NA TRBV10-3 TGTGCCATCAGTGGTGGGACAGGGAGAGGCTACACCTTC CAISGGTGRGYTF
TRBJ1-6 NA once TRBV2 TGTGCCAGCAATCAGGGGTTCTATAATTCACCCCTCCACTTT CASNQGFYNSPLHF
TRBJ1-2 NA NA TRBV13 TGTGCCAGCAGCCCCCAGACAGGCTCCTATGGCTACACCTTC CASSPQTGSYGYTF
TRBJ2-5 TRBD2 NA TRBV11-2 TGTGCCAGCAAGCGGGGGGGCGGTCTCATGGCCCAGTACTTC CASKRGGGLMAQYF
TRBJ1-2 NA NA TRBV19 TGTGCCAGTAGTATTAGTTCCATCAGGAACTTTGGCTACACCTTC CASSISSIRNFGYTF
TRBJ1-2 NA NA TRBV6-1 TGTGCCAGCAGTGAAGGCACCGCAGGGAATGGCTACACCTTC CASSEGTAGNGYTF
TRBJ1-4 NA NA TRBV6-1 TGTGCCAGCAGTGAAGTGGTGCCGGGGGAAAAACTGTTTTTT CASSEVVPGEKLFF
TRBJ1-6 TRBD1 few TRBV7-2 TGTGCCAGCAGCGCAAGGACAGGATCCTATAATTCACCCCTCCACTTT CASSARTGSYNSPLHF
TRBJ2-3 NA NA TRBV7-2 TGTGCCAGCAGCTCGTTCACAGATACGCAGTATTTT CASSSFTDTQYF
TRBJ1-1 TRBD1 NA TRBV18 TGTGCCAGCTCACAAGACAGGGCCACTGAAGCTTTCTTT CASSQDRATEAFF
TRBJ2-7 TRBD1 NA TRBV4-1 TGCGCCAGCAGCAAAGGAAGAGCACAGGGGTCCTACGAGCAGTACTTC CASSKGRAQGSYEQYF
TRBJ2-1 TRBD2 NA TRBV12-5 TGTGCTAGTGGTTTGGTACCTATTGGACTAGCGGGGGGTATCTCCTACAATGAGCAGTTCTTC CASGLVPIGLAGGISYNEQFF
TRBJ1-6 TRBD1 NA TRBV6-4 TGTGCCAGCAGTGAGGACAGGGTCTATAATTCACCCCTCCACTTT CASSEDRVYNSPLHF
TRBJ2-7 TRBD1 NA TRBV27 TGTGCCAGCAGTTTGACAGGGGCCTACGAGCAGTACTTC CASSLTGAYEQYF
TRBJ1-1 TRBD1 NA TRBV7-6 TGTGCCAGCAGCCCACGGTACAGGGGGCGAAGTGACACTGAAGCTTTCTTT CASSPRYRGRSDTEAFF
TRBJ2-1 NA few TRBV24-1 TGTGCCACCAGCGGGACACCTTACAATGAGCAGTTCTTC CATSGTPYNEQFF
TRBJ1-2 NA NA TRBV5-5 TGTGCCAGCAGCTTTTTACCGGGCTCCGAGGGCTATGGCTACACCTTC CASSFLPGSEGYGYTF
TRBJ2-3 TRBD1 NA TRBV5-1 TGCGCCAGCAGCAAACGACAGGGGGGAGATACGCAGTATTTT CASSKRQGGDTQYF
TRBJ1-1 NA NA TRBV11-2 TGTGCCAGCAGTTCCCGCCTCGCCGGGGGGACTGAAGCTTTCTTT CASSSRLAGGTEAFF
TRBJ2-2 NA NA TRBV4-3 TGCGCCAGCAGCCGTCGACTTACGAACACCGGGGAGCTGTTTTTT CASSRRLTNTGELFF
TRBJ2-7 TRBD1 NA TRBV27 TGTGCCAGCAGTCTCAGACAGGGATACTACGAGCAGTACTTC CASSLRQGYYEQYF
TRBJ1-1 NA NA TRBV6-4 TGTGCCAGCAGTGACTCCGACCGGGGTGAAGCTTTCTTT CASSDSDRGEAFF
TRBJ2-7 TRBD2 NA TRBV2 TGTGCCAGCAGTGAAATAGCGGGGGCTCATGGGGAGCAGTACTTC CASSEIAGAHGEQYF
TRBJ1-3 TRBD1 NA TRBV6-1 TGTGCCAGCAGTGATTGGACAGGGGGAAGGAACACCATATATTTT CASSDWTGGRNTIYF